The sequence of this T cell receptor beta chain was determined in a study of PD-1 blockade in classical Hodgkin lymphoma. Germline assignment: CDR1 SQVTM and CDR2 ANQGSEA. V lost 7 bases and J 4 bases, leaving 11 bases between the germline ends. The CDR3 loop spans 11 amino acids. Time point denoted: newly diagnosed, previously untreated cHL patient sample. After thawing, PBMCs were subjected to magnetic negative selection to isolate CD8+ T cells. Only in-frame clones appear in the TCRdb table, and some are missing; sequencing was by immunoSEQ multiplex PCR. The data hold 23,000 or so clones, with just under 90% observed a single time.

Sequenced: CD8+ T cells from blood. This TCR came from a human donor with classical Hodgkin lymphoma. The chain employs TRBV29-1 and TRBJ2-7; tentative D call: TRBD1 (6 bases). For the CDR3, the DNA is TGCAGCGGTGGACAGAATTACGAGCAGTACTTC. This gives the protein CSGGQNYEQYF.